This TCR beta chain was documented in a study of beta chain features in type 1 diabetes. Whole-study context: Examination spanned around 100,000,000 sorted cells from all samples.

In the case of this clone: Antigen unknown.

There are 14 residues in the CDR3. Trimming removed 1 base at V and 3 bases at J, with 9 bases between. The germline CDR1 and CDR2 sequences are LNHNV and YYDKDF (reference sequence). Findings of the study overall: Type 1 diabetes patients showed a moderate but significant shortening of TCRB CDR3s in all four CD4+ subsets. At VDJ recombination sites, type 1 diabetes patients had fewer insertions and more deleted nucleotides.

Every bit of the isolated RNA underwent reverse transcription, so sequencing read expressed TCRB transcripts. TCRdb's copy holds only in-frame clones and misses some; the assay was immunoSEQ multiplex PCR. Of a few hundred thousand clones in the sample, 13% to 15% were seen once. The specimen sequenced was central memory CD4+ T cells from blood. The clonotype comes from a man younger than 45 in good health. V gene TRBV15 combines with J gene TRBJ1-2, with D perhaps matching TRBD1 (5 bases). The CDR3 nucleotides are TGTGCCACCAGCAGAGGAGGAGGGGACTATGGCTACACCTTC. Translation: CATSRGGGDYGYTF.